A single T cell receptor (beta chain) is shown here with its context. Germline assignment: CDR1 MNHEY and CDR2 SMNVEV (reference sequence). This CDR3 has 10 amino acids. Trimming stripped 10 bases from V and 8 bases from J, with 11 bases between. The data stem from a study of blood T cell repertoires in COVID-19. The repertoire was sequenced with immunoSEQ multiplex PCR; TCRdb's copy has only in-frame clones and lacks some. The sample includes 200,000 or so clones, around 90% of them seen just once. The TCR originated in a man aged 25 to 45 in a cohort exposed to, infected with or recovered from COVID-19 (not recorded which). Sequencing was done on a sample of PBMCs or T cells enriched from blood (not recorded which). V is TRBV27 and J is TRBJ1-2, with unresolved D. The CDR3 loop is CATYLRGYTF. The CDR3 bases are TGTGCCACTTATTTGCGCGGCTACACCTTC.